One T cell receptor beta chain is described in this entry. Produced via immunoSEQ multiplex PCR; TCRdb's table is partial and in-frame only. The sample yields tens of thousands of clones, roughly 93% seen once. The sample comes from a study of technical replicates of blood from a handful of donors. CDR1 and CDR2 (germline): MNHEY, SVGAGI. This CDR3 comprises 15 residues. V was clipped by 0 bases and J by 1 base, with 9 bases between them. Sequenced sample: T cells isolated from PBMCs. This chain links TRBV6-5 with TRBJ1-1, with D unresolved. The source of this sequence is a human donor in good health. The CDR3 DNA sequence: TGTGCCAGCAGTTACTCGAATTCAGGGAACACTGAAGCTTTCTTT. This translates into CASSYSNSGNTEAFF.